Shown below are 26 T cell receptor beta chains from a single sample sequenced in a study of cytomegalovirus exposure and HLA in healthy donors. With 60 Vbeta and 13 Jbeta primers, the PCR was carried out. The data were produced by immunoSEQ multiplex PCR, yet TCRdb's version contains in-frame clones alone and is incomplete. This table has about 130,000 clones, 73% appearing once. Sequenced material: PBMCs. These TCRs come from a woman in her thirties or forties in good health and CMV-seropositive.

This clone was picked up a small number of times. The chain is built from TRBV7-8 and TRBJ2-3, with 7 bases identical to TRBD2. Per the germline V gene, CDR1 is SGHVS and CDR2 is FQNEAQ. This CDR3 is built from 17 residues. J gave up 1 base and V 5 bases, and 12 bases lay outside the gene matches. For the CDR3, the DNA is TGTGCCAGCAGCCCCCCCTCGGGGGGATATGGCACAGATACGCAGTATTTT. Amino acid sequence: CASSPPSGGYGTDTQYF.

This clone turned up a few times. The rearrangement links TRBV28 to TRBJ1-3; 9 bases are a match to TRBD1. This CDR3 has 15 residues. V dropped 6 bases and J dropped 3; count of bases not matched to a gene: 6. CDR1 is MDHEN and CDR2 is SYDVKM in the germline V gene. The CDR3 loop reads CASSSTGGGGNTIYF. The CDR3 DNA sequence: TGTGCCAGCAGCTCCACAGGGGGCGGTGGAAACACCATATATTTT.

The V call is TRBV11-2, the J call TRBJ2-7; maybe TRBD2 (7 bases). Germline V gene lookup returns CDR1 SGHAT and CDR2 FQNNGV. The length of the CDR3 is 15 residues. Trimming removed 2 bases from V and 7 bases from J, with 18 bases in between. CDR3: CASSLISAGAGEQYF. CDR3 nucleotides: TGTGCCAGCAGCTTAATATCTGCGGGGGCGGGAGAGCAGTACTTC.

This chain links TRBV6-6 with TRBJ2-7, with D perhaps matching TRBD1 (5 bases). V lost 0 bases and J lost 3, with 15 bases in between. The CDR3 runs to 16 residues. Germline loops: CDR1 MNHNY, CDR2 SVGAGI (reference sequence). The CDR3 DNA sequence: TGTGCCAGCAGTTACTCACTTGGGGCTGGTATCTACGAGCAGTACTTC. This codes for CASSYSLGAGIYEQYF.

J is TRBJ1-1 and V is TRBV7-3; D might be TRBD1 (5 bases). There are 16 residues in the CDR3. Trimming removed 5 bases at V and 0 bases at J, with 16 bases between. The germline V gene has CDR1 SGHTA and CDR2 FQGTGA. The CDR3 protein is CASSRTGSGMNTEAFF. As DNA, the CDR3 is TGTGCCAGCAGCCGAACAGGTTCAGGGATGAACACTGAAGCTTTCTTT. The entire variable domain, with the rest obtained from reference TRBV7-3 and TRBJ1-1, is as follows: GAGVSQTPSNKVTEKGKYVELRCDPISGHTALYWYRQSLGQGPEFLIYFQGTGAADDSGLPNDRFFAVRPEGSVSTLKIQRTERGDSAVYLCASSRTGSGMNTEAFFGQGTRLTVV.

V gene TRBV5-1 combines with J gene TRBJ2-5; maybe TRBD2 (5 bases). Germline CDR1 is SGHRS and CDR2 is YFSETQ. V was clipped by 0 bases and J by 5 bases, with 5 bases between them. The CDR3 extends over 12 amino acids. Here the CDR3 DNA reads TGCGCCAGCAGCTTGGGGGAGGAGACCCAGTACTTC. Amino acid sequence: CASSLGEETQYF.

The rearrangement uses TRBV7-6 and TRBJ1-2, with a tentative D call TRBD1 (5 bases). The CDR3 loop spans 14 amino acids. Trimming removed 5 bases from V and 2 bases from J, with 12 bases in between. The germline gives CDR1 SGHVS, CDR2 FNYEAQ. CDR3 nucleotides: TGTGCCAGCAGCCGTGACAGCCAGAACTATGGCTACACCTTC. This gives the protein CASSRDSQNYGYTF. The complete variable domain, with remaining parts taken from reference TRBV7-6 and TRBJ1-2, reads GAGVSQSPRYKVTKRGQDVALRCDPISGHVSLYWYRQALGQGPEFLTYFNYEAQQDKSGLPNDRFSAERPEGSISTLTIQRTEQRDSAMYRCASSRDSQNYGYTFGSGTRLTVV.

The J gene is TRBJ2-1, the V gene TRBV6-1; TRBD2 agrees at 9 bases. V shed 6 bases and J 6 bases; nucleotides not matched to a gene: 9. The CDR3 covers 15 residues. CDR1 is MNHNS, CDR2 SASEGT, per germline. The CDR3 sequence: CASRRAGGPSNEQFF. The CDR3 region has the DNA TGTGCCAGCAGACGGGCGGGAGGGCCCAGCAATGAGCAGTTCTTC.

The chain employs TRBV7-9 and TRBJ1-6; D is possibly TRBD1 (6 bases). The V end was cut by 2 bases, the J end by 7 bases, with 12 bases between. The CDR3 consists of 15 residues. Germline CDR1 reads SEHNR; CDR2 reads FQNEAQ (reference sequence). The CDR3 loop is CASSLLGALNSPLHF. The CDR3 DNA is TGTGCCAGCAGCTTATTGGGGGCACTGAATTCACCCCTCCACTTT. Together with reference TRBV7-9 and TRBJ1-6, the CDR3 gives the full variable domain: DTGVSQNPRHKITKRGQNVTFRCDPISEHNRLYWYRQTLGQGPEFLTYFQNEAQLEKSRLLSDRFSAERPKGSFSTLEIQRTEQGDSAMYLCASSLLGALNSPLHFGNGTRLTVT.

The rearrangement joins TRBV9 to TRBJ2-7; possibly TRBD1 for D (6 bases). The CDR3 covers 14 residues. The V and J ends lost 2 bases and 2 bases respectively, with 11 bases between them. The germline CDR1 and CDR2 sequences are SGDLS and YYNGEE. The CDR3 sequence: CASSVQGNTYEQYF. In nucleotides, the CDR3 is TGTGCCAGCAGCGTTCAGGGGAACACCTACGAGCAGTACTTC.

This clone was observed a few times. The chain uses TRBV19 and TRBJ2-3; D may be TRBD2 (5 bases). The CDR3 consists of 12 residues. CDR1 is LNHDA, CDR2 SQIVND, per germline (reference sequence). Trimming pared 7 bases from V and 6 bases from J, leaving 11 bases between. CDR3 bases: TGTGCCAGTATGCTAGCCGGGGATACGCAGTATTTT. Encoded protein: CASMLAGDTQYF.

The J gene is TRBJ2-2, the V gene TRBV6-6; D is perhaps TRBD1 (6 bases). The CDR3 extends over 14 amino acids. V lost 7 bases, J lost 1 base, and 10 bases lay in between. CDR1 is MNHNY and CDR2 is SVGAGI in the germline V gene (reference sequence). CDR3 residues: CASTTGQNTGELFF. Written as DNA, the CDR3 is TGTGCCAGCACCACGGGACAGAACACCGGGGAGCTGTTTTTT.

The chain links TRBV7-9 to TRBJ1-1; no reliable D call. Trimming left V 6 bases short and J 4 bases short, with 9 bases between. Germline lookup yields CDR1 SEHNR and CDR2 FQNEAQ (reference sequence). This CDR3 spans 12 amino acids. The DNA of the CDR3 is TGTGCCAGCAGGTCTAGTGTCACTGAAGCTTTCTTT. Translation gives CASRSSVTEAFF. Combining the CDR3 with reference TRBV7-9 and TRBJ1-1 gives the whole variable domain DTGVSQNPRHKITKRGQNVTFRCDPISEHNRLYWYRQTLGQGPEFLTYFQNEAQLEKSRLLSDRFSAERPKGSFSTLEIQRTEQGDSAMYLCASRSSVTEAFFGQGTRLTVV.

The chain uses TRBV27 and TRBJ1-4, with a weak D call TRBD1 (6 bases). V dropped 5 bases and J dropped 4 bases, with 17 bases sitting between them. The CDR3 loop spans 16 amino acids. In germline, CDR1 is MNHEY, CDR2 SMNVEV (reference sequence). CDR3 sequence (DNA): TGTGCCAGCAGTGGGCACCGACAGGCCAATAATGAAAAACTGTTTTTT. It is translated as CASSGHRQANNEKLFF.

The chain carries TRBV27 and TRBJ2-7, with TRBD1 identical over 8 bases. The CDR3 spans 15 residues. Germline lookup yields CDR1 MNHEY and CDR2 SMNVEV (reference sequence). Germline trimming cut 4 bases from V and 2 bases from J; bases unmatched to any gene: 7. In DNA, the CDR3 is TGTGCCAGCAGTTCAAGGACAGGGAACACCTACGAGCAGTACTTC. As protein: CASSSRTGNTYEQYF.

In this sample, this clone turned up once. The chain couples TRBV18 to TRBJ1-1, with unresolved D. Germline CDR1 is KGHSH and CDR2 is LQKENI. The CDR3 has 13 amino acids. V dropped 6 bases and J dropped 0 bases, with 8 bases sitting between them. This chain's CDR3 is CASSPLLNTEAFF. In DNA, the CDR3 is TGTGCCAGCTCCCCGCTACTGAACACTGAAGCTTTCTTT.

The gene calls are TRBV5-1 and TRBJ1-2; 10 nucleotides agree with TRBD1. The CDR3 sequence is 15 residues long. The germline V gene encodes CDR1 SGHRS and CDR2 YFSETQ. Trimming took 4 bases from V and 8 from J; bases not matched to a gene: 11. The DNA for the CDR3 is TGCGCCAGCAGCGGTGGAGGCGGACAGGGGGTGGGCTACACCTTC. Amino acids: CASSGGGGQGVGYTF.

The chain couples TRBV7-2 to TRBJ2-3; 7 nucleotides line up with TRBD1. CDR3 length: 15 residues. V lost 5 bases to trimming and J lost 3 bases; unmatched junction nucleotides: 8. The V gene's germline CDR1 is SGHTA and CDR2 FQGNSA. The CDR3: CASSPRQGPTDTQYF. CDR3 DNA sequence: TGTGCCAGCAGCCCCCGACAGGGACCTACAGATACGCAGTATTTT.

The chain links TRBV27 to TRBJ1-6; maybe TRBD1 (5 bases). The CDR3 is made up of 15 amino acids. V was cut by 0 bases and J by 7 bases, with 10 bases left in between. The V gene's germline CDR1 is MNHEY and CDR2 SMNVEV (reference sequence). The CDR3 reads CASSLSGAANSPLHF. The CDR3 nucleotides are TGTGCCAGCAGTTTATCAGGGGCAGCCAATTCACCCCTCCACTTT.

V is TRBV28 and J is TRBJ1-4; 7 bases align to TRBD1. The germline CDR1 and CDR2 sequences are MDHEN and SYDVKM. The CDR3 spans 17 residues. The ends lost 4 bases at V and 0 bases at J; junction bases unmatched: 8. In DNA form, the CDR3 reads TGTGCCAGCAGTTCGCGGACAGGAGTCGCAACTAATGAAAAACTGTTTTTT. Encoded protein: CASSSRTGVATNEKLFF.

The chain employs TRBV18 and TRBJ1-1; tentative D call: TRBD1 (6 bases). The CDR3 covers 13 residues. V was shortened by 6 bases and J by 1 base, with 9 bases between the two germline ends. The germline gives CDR1 KGHSH, CDR2 LQKENI. CDR3 residues: CASSRGGNTEAFF. In nucleotides, the CDR3 is TGTGCCAGCTCCCGAGGGGGGAACACTGAAGCTTTCTTT.

The chain uses TRBV5-1 and TRBJ1-1; D remains ambiguous. The CDR3 length is 13 residues. Germline V gene data show CDR1 as SGHRS and CDR2 as YFSETQ. V was pared by 3 bases and J by 6 bases, with 12 bases between. CDR3 residues: CASSSLTSPEAFF. The CDR3 nucleotides are TGCGCCAGCAGCTCCCTGACTTCTCCTGAAGCTTTCTTT.

This clone was detected once. One end of the junction does not line up with germline, which may come from a read error. The V and J genes are TRBV7-2 and TRBJ2-1, with 9 bases aligning to TRBD2. The CDR3 spans 15 residues. CDR1 is SGHTA and CDR2 is FQGNSA in the germline V gene. Here the CDR3 DNA reads TGTGCCAGTAGCTTAGCCCCGGGACTAGCTGTTGAGCAGTTCTTC. Protein: CASSLAPGLAVEQFF.

This clone was observed once. V is TRBV28 and J is TRBJ1-2, with unresolved D. This CDR3 is 15 amino acids long. The germline V gene has CDR1 MDHEN and CDR2 SYDVKM. V lost 2 bases to trimming and J lost 5 bases, with 15 bases between them. The CDR3 reads CASSLRGAGRYGYTF. The CDR3 DNA follows: TGTGCCAGCAGTTTACGGGGAGCCGGGCGGTATGGCTACACCTTC.

The chain combines TRBV11-2 with TRBJ2-7; 8 positions match TRBD2. The CDR3 runs to 15 residues. The germline gives CDR1 SGHAT, CDR2 FQNNGV. V gave up 1 base and J gave up 4 bases; unmatched junction bases: 6. CDR3 amino acids: CASSLVGTREYEQYF. For the CDR3, the DNA is TGTGCCAGCAGCTTAGTCGGGACTAGAGAGTACGAGCAGTACTTC.

A few counts support this clone. The chain employs TRBV7-3 and TRBJ2-7, with TRBD2 matching over 8 bases. Germline V gene lookup returns CDR1 SGHTA and CDR2 FQGTGA. Germline trimming cut 5 bases from V and 8 bases from J; bases unmatched to any gene: 11. The CDR3 totals 14 residues. As DNA, the CDR3 is TGTGCCAGCAGCCGGGGACTAGTGGGAGGGAAGCAGTACTTC. Translating gives CASSRGLVGGKQYF.